This T cell receptor beta chain was recovered during a study of CD8+CD57+ T cells in acquired aplastic anemia. Study context: The DNA of sorted CD4+ and CD8+ cells averaged roughly 3.2 ug. The study's findings and limits: Overlapping CD8+ CDR3 repertoires of patients and controls contained under 35 shared sequences. Patients did not significantly differ from controls in CD8+ Simpson's diversity.

J was trimmed by 10 bases and V by 0 bases; bases with no gene match: 8. Per the germline V gene, CDR1 is ENHRY and CDR2 is SYGVKD. The length of the CDR3 is 15 residues. This clonotype has a count of ten or more. Its antigen is currently unknown. Profiles of TCR beta VDJ and CDR3 were generated from a genomic DNA template. One entry per CDR3 protein results from TCRdb running MiXCR on the reads. The sample has roughly 250,000 distinct CDR3 sequences; around half are singletons. Patients who underwent sequencing had shown CD8+CD57+ cell expansion by flow cytometry. The blood sampling took place in patients who had so far received no therapy.

The TCR was taken from a human donor with aplastic anemia. The rearrangement joins TRBV10-3 to TRBJ2-1, with 8 bases fitting TRBD2. The specimen sequenced was sorted CD4+, CD8+, or CD8+CD57+ T cells (not recorded which) from PBMCs. CDR3: CAISESRLAKSEQFF. As DNA, the CDR3 is TGTGCCATCAGTGAGTCGCGACTAGCGAAAAGCGAGCAGTTCTTC.